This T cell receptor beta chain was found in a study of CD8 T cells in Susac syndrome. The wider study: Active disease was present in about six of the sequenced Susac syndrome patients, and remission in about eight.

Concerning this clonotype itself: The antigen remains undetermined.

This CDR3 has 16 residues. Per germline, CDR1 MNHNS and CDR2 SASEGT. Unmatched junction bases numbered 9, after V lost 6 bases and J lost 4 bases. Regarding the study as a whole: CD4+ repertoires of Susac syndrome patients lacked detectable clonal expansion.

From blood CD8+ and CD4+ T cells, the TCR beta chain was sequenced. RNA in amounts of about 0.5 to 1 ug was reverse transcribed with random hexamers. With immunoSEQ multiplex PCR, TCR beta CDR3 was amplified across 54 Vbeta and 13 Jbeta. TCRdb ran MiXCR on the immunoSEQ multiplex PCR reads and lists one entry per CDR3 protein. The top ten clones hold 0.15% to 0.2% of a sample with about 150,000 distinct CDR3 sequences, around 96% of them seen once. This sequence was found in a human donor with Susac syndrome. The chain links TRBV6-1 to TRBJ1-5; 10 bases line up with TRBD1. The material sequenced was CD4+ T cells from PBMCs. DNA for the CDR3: TGTGCCAGCAGGTCTCTAGGGGACAGGGGTAATCAGCCCCAGCATTTT. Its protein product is CASRSLGDRGNQPQHF.